The T cell receptor (beta chain) under discussion was sequenced for a study of blood T cell repertoires in COVID-19. Study as a whole: COVID-19 samples, acute and convalescent, were from the United States, Italy and Spain. The cDNA or gDNA used as material had been derived from T cells, B-cell-depleted T cells, or PBMCs.

This CDR3 comprises 14 residues. Trimming at V came to 5 bases and at J to 10 bases, leaving 9 bases not matched to a gene. Germline CDR1 SEHNR, CDR2 FQNEAQ (reference sequence). Sequenced by immunoSEQ multiplex PCR; TCRdb stores in-frame clones only, minus some. The sample gives roughly 50,000 clones, less than 90% of which show up once; about 1.8% is in the top ten. This TCR was recovered from a woman aged 55-70 years with acute or convalescent COVID-19. Sequenced material: peripheral blood. This sequence joins TRBV7-9 and TRBJ1-4; 8 bases agree with TRBD1. CDR3 bases: TGTGCCAGCAGCCCCAGGGGGCTTGGAGGAAAACTGTTTTTT. Protein: CASSPRGLGGKLFF.